Listed here are 29 T cell receptor beta chains from one sample, sequenced in a study of T cells in Graves' hyperthyroidism and ophthalmopathy. Amplified TCR beta CDR3 regions derived from RNA transcripts. Using the HTBI primer set, a first-round RT-PCR was run on the TCR CDR3. TCRdb redid the calling of the multiplex PCR reads with MiXCR, one entry per CDR3 protein. The sample holds about 690,000 distinct CDR3 sequences, 17% seen once. The sequencing input was blood. The receptors stem from a man aged 50 to 59 with Graves' hyperthyroidism.

This clonotype was observed many times. The chain employs TRBV12-5 and TRBJ1-1; TRBD1 matches at 10 bases. The CDR3 has 18 amino acids. The V gene's germline CDR1 is LGHNT and CDR2 FRNRAP. V was clipped by 1 base and J by 4 bases; unmatched bases: 12. The CDR3 bases are TGTGCTAGTGGTTTGGCCGGGGGGGGACAGGGGTATGTCACTGAAGCTTTCTTT. It is translated as CASGLAGGGQGYVTEAFF.

This clonotype was seen more than once but under ten times. The chain couples TRBV5-1 to TRBJ2-7; 11 bases are shared with TRBD2. J was trimmed by 4 bases and V by 4 bases; bases with no gene match: 7. The CDR3 contains 15 residues. Germline loops: CDR1 SGHRS, CDR2 YFSETQ. This chain's CDR3 is CASSAAGTSGYEQYF. CDR3 in DNA: TGCGCCAGCAGCGCGGCCGGGACTAGCGGTTACGAGCAGTACTTC. The whole variable domain, remainder taken from reference TRBV5-1 and TRBJ2-7, is KAGVTQTPRYLIKTRGQQVTLSCSPISGHRSVSWYQQTPGQGLQFLFEYFSETQRNKGNFPGRFSGRQFSNSRSEMNVSTLELGDSALYLCASSAAGTSGYEQYFGPGTRLTVT.

This clonotype was recorded at least ten times. V and J are TRBV18 and TRBJ2-5; D not resolved. Germline CDR1 and CDR2: KGHSH and LQKENI. V dropped 0 bases and J dropped 5 bases, with 10 bases sitting between them. CDR3 length: 14 residues. This CDR3 reads CASSPPGLRETQYF. For the CDR3, the DNA is TGTGCCAGCTCACCACCAGGGCTGAGGGAGACCCAGTACTTC. The variable domain in full, completed from reference TRBV18 and TRBJ2-5, reads NAGVMQNPRHLVRRRGQEARLRCSPMKGHSHVYWYRQLPEEGLKFMVYLQKENIIDESGMPKERFSAEFPKEGPSILRIQQVVRGDSAAYFCASSPPGLRETQYFGPGTRLLVL.

This clonotype was detected ten times or more. This chain uses TRBV28 with TRBJ1-2, with 8 nucleotides matching TRBD1. The V segment lost 5 bases and the J segment 9 bases; nucleotides outside the gene matches: 8. CDR1 and CDR2 (germline): MDHEN, SYDVKM. The CDR3 contains 13 residues. The CDR3 here is CASSRQDRDRYTF. CDR3 DNA: TGTGCCAGCAGTCGACAGGACAGGGATCGCTACACCTTC.

The chain links TRBV13 to TRBJ2-1; D remains ambiguous. The germline CDR1 and CDR2 sequences are PRHDT and FYEKMQ (reference sequence). The CDR3 contains 15 residues. Trimming stripped 1 base from V and 5 bases from J, with 12 bases between. This chain's CDR3 is CASSLVVARNNEQFF. CDR3 nucleotide sequence: TGTGCCAGCAGCTTAGTCGTAGCCCGTAACAATGAGCAGTTCTTC.

V usage is TRBV5-6 and J usage is TRBJ2-3, with 7 positions matching TRBD2. Unmatched junction bases numbered 12, after V lost 1 base and J lost 4 bases. The CDR3 is 17 amino acids. Germline V gives CDR1 SGHDT, CDR2 YYEEEE. The CDR3 loop reads CASSLRRNVGRADTQYF. DNA for the CDR3: TGTGCCAGCAGCTTGCGTCGTAATGTAGGGAGGGCAGATACGCAGTATTTT. Drawing the rest from reference TRBV5-6 and TRBJ2-3, the complete variable domain is DAGVTQSPTHLIKTRGQQVTLRCSPKSGHDTVSWYQQALGQGPQFIFQYYEEEERQRGNFPDRFSGHQFPNYSSELNVNALLLGDSALYLCASSLRRNVGRADTQYFGPGTRLTVL.

This chain links TRBV5-1 with TRBJ2-7, with 10 bases aligning to TRBD2. CDR1 is SGHRS, CDR2 YFSETQ, per germline. J lost 0 bases, V lost 2 bases, and 5 bases had no gene match. There are 16 residues in the CDR3. CDR3 in amino acids: CASSFKAGGPSYEQYF. For the CDR3, the DNA is TGCGCCAGCAGCTTCAAAGCGGGAGGGCCCTCCTACGAGCAGTACTTC.

This clonotype was seen only a few times. This chain connects TRBV6-2 or TRBV6-3 to TRBJ2-3, with D uncertain. Between the trimmed V and J ends, which lost 5 bases and 2 bases, there was a span of 17 bases. Germline V gives CDR1 MNHEY, CDR2 SVGEGT. CDR3 length: 16 amino acids. CDR3 protein: CASSANRAAYTDTQYF. The CDR3 DNA follows: TGTGCCAGCAGTGCGAACAGAGCCGCATACACAGATACGCAGTATTTT.

The chain carries TRBV6-5 and TRBJ2-5; maybe TRBD1 (6 bases). This CDR3 comprises 15 residues. V lost 3 bases to trimming and J lost 7 bases, with 18 bases between them. The germline V gene encodes CDR1 MNHEY and CDR2 SVGAGI. The CDR3 DNA sequence: TGTGCCAGCAGTTATAGCGTTGGGGGCATCGGGACCCAGTACTTC. It yields the protein CASSYSVGGIGTQYF.

This clonotype was detected ten times or more. V gene TRBV28 combines with J gene TRBJ2-5; D not certain. V gave up 4 bases and J gave up 2 bases, with 8 bases separating them. This CDR3 comprises 13 residues. Germline CDR1 and CDR2: MDHEN and SYDVKM. The CDR3 is CASSYGVQETQYF. Written as DNA, the CDR3 is TGTGCCAGCAGTTATGGGGTACAAGAGACCCAGTACTTC.

This rearrangement joins TRBV20-1 to TRBJ1-2; D is possibly TRBD1 (6 bases). The CDR3 contains 14 residues. Germline-derived CDR1 and CDR2 are DFQATT and SNEGSKA (reference sequence). V dropped 3 bases and J dropped 6 bases, with 17 bases sitting between them. This CDR3 is CSARGETGLHGYTF. The CDR3 DNA reads as TGCAGTGCTAGGGGGGAAACAGGGCTTCATGGCTACACCTTC.

This clonotype has at least ten counts. The CDR3 loop reads CASSSTSGAEQFF. The CDR3 DNA follows: TGTGCCAGCAGCAGCACTAGCGGGGCTGAGCAGTTCTTC. V gene TRBV12-3 or TRBV12-4 combines with J gene TRBJ2-1, with TRBD2 matching over 10 bases. This CDR3 is built from 13 residues. After removal of 6 bases from V and 9 bases from J, the junction contained 5 bases not matched to a gene.

This clonotype was picked up a small number of times. The rearrangement links TRBV10-2 to TRBJ2-3, with D unclear. Germline CDR1 and CDR2: WSHSY and SAAADI. Deletions cut 7 bases from V and 2 bases from J, with 4 bases between. The CDR3 length is 11 residues. The DNA of the CDR3 is TGCGCCAGCATAAACACAGATACGCAGTATTTT. Translation gives CASINTDTQYF.

This clonotype was seen at least ten times. This rearrangement joins TRBV11-2 to TRBJ1-2; D unresolved. The V gene's germline CDR1 is SGHAT and CDR2 FQNNGV. This CDR3 has 14 amino acids. Trimming took off 3 bases at V and 2 bases at J, with 10 bases between the two ends. The CDR3 nucleotides are TGTGCCAGCAGCTTGTCAGTCACCAACTATGGCTACACCTTC. It yields the protein CASSLSVTNYGYTF. Variable domain in full (rest from reference TRBV11-2 and TRBJ1-2): EAGVAQSPRYKIIEKRQSVAFWCNPISGHATLYWYQQILGQGPKLLIQFQNNGVVDDSQLPKDRFSAERLKGVDSTLKIQPAKLEDSAVYLCASSLSVTNYGYTFGSGTRLTVV.

This clonotype was counted ten times or more. CDR3 amino acids: CASSVGGIGTSGATDTQYF. CDR3 nucleotides: TGTGCCAGCAGCGTAGGCGGGATTGGGACTAGCGGTGCCACAGATACGCAGTATTTT. The chain carries TRBV9 and TRBJ2-3; 11 positions agree with TRBD2. V shed 0 bases, J shed 2 bases, and the junction held 11 bases outside the gene matches. In germline, CDR1 is SGDLS, CDR2 YYNGEE. The CDR3 has 19 amino acids.

The chain couples TRBV30 to TRBJ1-4; D unclear. Germline loops: CDR1 GTSNPN, CDR2 SVGIG (reference sequence). V shed 1 base and J shed 6 bases, with 9 bases lying between them. The CDR3 sequence is 13 residues long. CDR3 amino acids: CAWSEHGDEKLFF. In DNA, the CDR3 is TGTGCCTGGAGTGAACACGGGGATGAAAAACTGTTTTTT.

CDR3 sequence reads: CASSPRDRDQPQHF. CDR3 nucleotide sequence: TGTGCCAGCAGTCCCCGGGACAGAGACCAGCCCCAGCATTTT. This chain connects TRBV6-1 to TRBJ1-5; TRBD1 agrees at 7 bases. After removal of 5 bases from V and 7 bases from J, the junction contained 8 bases not matched to a gene. The CDR3 totals 14 residues. CDR1 and CDR2 (germline): MNHNS, SASEGT.

This clonotype was found many times. The chain recombines TRBV28 with TRBJ1-3; TRBD1 might be the D (5 bases). The CDR3 loop spans 15 amino acids. Per germline, CDR1 MDHEN and CDR2 SYDVKM. Trimming took 6 bases from V and 3 from J, leaving 15 bases between them. CDR3 nucleotide sequence: TGTGCCAGCAGCTCAAAATCAGGGATTGGAAACACCATATATTTT. Translated: CASSSKSGIGNTIYF.

The rearrangement links TRBV18 to TRBJ2-2, with D hard to call. Per the germline V gene, CDR1 is KGHSH and CDR2 is LQKENI. Trimming removed 5 bases at V and 7 bases at J, with 17 bases between. The CDR3 sequence is 15 residues long. Here the CDR3 reads CASSAYKGPDGELFF. Written as DNA, the CDR3 is TGTGCCAGCTCAGCGTACAAGGGCCCGGACGGGGAGCTGTTTTTT.

This clonotype was picked up a small number of times. V is TRBV27 and J is TRBJ2-5; perhaps TRBD1 as D (5 bases). The CDR3 length is 15 residues. Trimming cost V 4 bases and J 1 base, with 13 bases left between them. Germline assignment: CDR1 MNHEY and CDR2 SMNVEV (reference sequence). The CDR3, as DNA: TGTGCCAGCAGTTCATCAGGGTTTTCCCAAGAGACCCAGTACTTC. It translates to CASSSSGFSQETQYF.

The chain has TRBV7-9 and TRBJ1-2; 8 bases align to TRBD1. The germline V gene has CDR1 SEHNR and CDR2 FQNEAQ (reference sequence). The CDR3 totals 15 residues. The V and J ends lost 0 bases and 3 bases, in that order; junction bases with no gene match: 3. CDR3 nucleotides: TGTGCCAGCAGCTTAGCGGGACAGGCCCACTATGGCTACACCTTC. It is translated as CASSLAGQAHYGYTF.

This clonotype has a count of ten or more. The chain uses TRBV28 and TRBJ1-5; 8 nucleotides align to TRBD1. V lost 4 bases to trimming and J lost 4 bases; unmatched junction nucleotides: 0. The CDR3 loop spans 13 amino acids. Germline CDR1 MDHEN, CDR2 SYDVKM. The CDR3 DNA sequence: TGTGCCAGCAGTTGGACAGGGAATCAGCCCCAGCATTTT. This sequence encodes CASSWTGNQPQHF. Filled out from reference TRBV28 and TRBJ1-5, the complete variable domain reads DVKVTQSSRYLVKRTGEKVFLECVQDMDHENMFWYRQDPGLGLRLIYFSYDVKMKEKGDIPEGYSVSREKKERFSLILESASTNQTSMYLCASSWTGNQPQHFGDGTRLSIL.

In its sample, this clonotype was seen a few times. V and J are TRBV4-1 and TRBJ2-7, with 10 bases matching TRBD2. The trim removed 4 bases at V and 5 bases at J, leaving 11 bases unmatched. CDR1 and CDR2 (germline): MGHRA, YSYEKL. This CDR3 has 16 amino acids. In nucleotides, the CDR3 is TGCGCCAGCAGCCTTAGCCTTGTAGCGGGAGGCCACGAGCAGTACTTC. This gives the protein CASSLSLVAGGHEQYF.

This clonotype was detected ten times or more. This rearrangement joins TRBV11-2 to TRBJ1-6; TRBD1 is a possible D gene (5 bases). Trimming stripped 1 base from V and 7 bases from J, with 8 bases between. The CDR3 covers 14 residues. Germline CDR1 reads SGHAT; CDR2 reads FQNNGV. CDR3 in amino acids: CASSLGQRNSPLHF. The CDR3 coding sequence is TGTGCCAGCAGCTTAGGACAGCGGAATTCACCCCTCCACTTT.

In this sample, this clonotype turned up a few times. This chain links TRBV24-1 with TRBJ2-2; 13 bases line up with TRBD2. V gave up 0 bases and J gave up 2 bases; unmatched junction bases: 5. In germline, CDR1 is KGHDR, CDR2 SFDVKD. The CDR3 covers 19 residues. The CDR3 nucleotides read TGTGCCACCAGTGATTTGAGGGGGACTAGCGGGGCCAACACCGGGGAGCTGTTTTTT. Translation: CATSDLRGTSGANTGELFF.

The chain employs TRBV20-1 and TRBJ2-3, with TRBD2 identical over 12 bases. V shed 5 bases and J 2 bases; nucleotides not matched to a gene: 5. The CDR3 runs 15 residues. CDR1 is DFQATT and CDR2 is SNEGSKA in the germline V gene (reference sequence). The CDR3 region has the DNA TGCAGTGCTCCCTGGACTAGCGGGAACACAGATACGCAGTATTTT. Its protein is CSAPWTSGNTDTQYF.

The sample holds many counts of this clonotype. The chain couples TRBV10-3 to TRBJ1-4; 7 bases agree with TRBD1. Germline V gene sequence: CDR1 ENHRY, CDR2 SYGVKD. Germline trimming cut 11 bases from V and 4 bases from J; bases unmatched to any gene: 7. The CDR3 has 13 amino acids. This chain's CDR3 is CASWDRNNEKLFF. The CDR3 nucleotides read TGTGCCTCATGGGACAGAAATAATGAAAAACTGTTTTTT.

The chain employs TRBV6-2 or TRBV6-3 and TRBJ2-1; 9 nucleotides line up with TRBD2. Unmatched junction bases numbered 7, after V lost 8 bases and J lost 2 bases. Germline V gene lookup returns CDR1 MNHEY and CDR2 SVGEGT. This CDR3 has 15 amino acids. The CDR3 reads CASLLAGSAYNEQFF. CDR3 bases: TGTGCCAGCCTCCTAGCGGGATCTGCCTACAATGAGCAGTTCTTC.

The J gene is TRBJ2-5, the V gene TRBV6-1; 9 bases match TRBD1. This CDR3 spans 14 amino acids. Germline-derived CDR1 and CDR2 are MNHNS and SASEGT. J gave up 4 bases and V 6 bases, and 6 bases lay outside the gene matches. In DNA, the CDR3 is TGTGCCAGCAGAACGACAGGGGGAAGAGAGACCCAGTACTTC. This translates into CASRTTGGRETQYF.